This TCR beta chain emerged from a study of long-term antiretroviral therapy in people with HIV. Survey-level resolution applied to immunoSEQ assay v3.0. Sequencing used immunoSEQ multiplex PCR; TCRdb keeps in-frame clones, though not all of them. The table includes about 20,000 clones, approximately 77% detected once. Source: unsorted PBMCs, taken 2.4 years after starting antiretroviral therapy. The clonotype was recovered from a middle-aged man with HIV.

The CDR3 protein is CASSPPNNQETQYF. The CDR3 DNA follows: TGTGCCAGCTCACCACCAAATAATCAAGAGACCCAGTACTTC. The chain combines TRBV18 with TRBJ2-5, with D hard to call. Trimming stripped 0 bases from V and 2 bases from J, with 7 bases between. The CDR3 is 14 amino acids. Germline CDR1 KGHSH, CDR2 LQKENI.